This TCR beta chain was found in a study of blood T cell repertoires in COVID-19. Looking at the study overall: PBMCs, B-cell-depleted T cells, or T cells were the source of the cDNA or gDNA that made up the material.

From germline, CDR1 is KGHSH and CDR2 LQKENI. The V gene lost 2 bases and the J gene lost 6 bases, with 11 bases spanning the gap. The CDR3 contains 13 residues. TCRdb's copy holds only in-frame clones and misses some; the assay was immunoSEQ multiplex PCR. The data show 200,000 or so clones, with about nine tenths seen just once and roughly 2.7% held by the top ten. In assigning cohorts, the study relied on participant-reported clinical history. Symptom resolution, clearance, or two negative PCRs marked the recovered donors of Cohort 3. The chain links TRBV18 to TRBJ2-7; possible D gene TRBD1, 6 bases. The source of this sequence is a woman aged 25 to 45 who had recovered from COVID-19. Material: PBMCs or T cells enriched from blood (not recorded which). CDR3 nucleotides: TGTGCCAGCTCACCAGAACTGGGGGCCGAGCAGTACTTC. Its translation: CASSPELGAEQYF. The whole variable domain, filled in from reference TRBV18 and TRBJ2-7, reads NAGVMQNPRHLVRRRGQEARLRCSPMKGHSHVYWYRQLPEEGLKFMVYLQKENIIDESGMPKERFSAEFPKEGPSILRIQQVVRGDSAAYFCASSPELGAEQYFGPGTRLTVT.